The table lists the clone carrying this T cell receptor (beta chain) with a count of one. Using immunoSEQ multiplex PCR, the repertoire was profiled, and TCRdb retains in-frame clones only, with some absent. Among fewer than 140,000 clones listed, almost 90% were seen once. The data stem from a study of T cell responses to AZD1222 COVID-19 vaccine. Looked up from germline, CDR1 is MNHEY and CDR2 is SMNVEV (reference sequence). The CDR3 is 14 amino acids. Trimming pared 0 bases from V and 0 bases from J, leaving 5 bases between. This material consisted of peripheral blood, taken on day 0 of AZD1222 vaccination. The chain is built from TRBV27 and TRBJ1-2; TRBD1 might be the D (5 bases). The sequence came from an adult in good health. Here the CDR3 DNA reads TGTGCCAGCAGTTTATCCAGGGCTAACTATGGCTACACCTTC. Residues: CASSLSRANYGYTF.